Shown below are 27 T cell receptor beta chains from a single sample sequenced in a study of T-cell memory formation after mild COVID-19. MiXCR was run by TCRdb on the 5' RACE reads, yielding one entry per CDR3 protein. The sample holds roughly 550,000 distinct CDR3 sequences, 20% seen once. Material: PBMCs or a T cell subset sorted from them (not recorded which). The receptors originated from an adult woman who had mild COVID-19 (a few samples of this study predate the infection). Cell type and time point are not known.

This clonotype has more than one count but fewer than ten. The chain has TRBV29-1 and TRBJ1-1, with D perhaps matching TRBD1 (5 bases). Germline V lookup: CDR1 SQVTM, CDR2 ANQGSEA. V shed 6 bases and J shed 6 bases, with 11 bases lying between them. CDR3 length equals 11 residues. As DNA, the CDR3 is TGCAGCGTCGCACAGGAGGCTGAAGCTTTCTTT. Encoded protein: CSVAQEAEAFF.

This clonotype was detected a few times. This chain joins TRBV5-1 and TRBJ2-1, with D perhaps matching TRBD1 (5 bases). The CDR3 extends over 14 amino acids. V was trimmed by 0 bases and J by 10 bases, leaving 14 bases between them. CDR1 and CDR2 from the germline V gene are SGHRS and YFSETQ. Here the CDR3 DNA reads TGCGCCAGCAGCTTGGGGGCCGCTAGGGGAGAGCAGTTCTTC. This sequence encodes CASSLGAARGEQFF.

The genes are TRBV7-9 and TRBJ2-5, with D perhaps matching TRBD2 (5 bases). Germline CDR1 SEHNR, CDR2 FQNEAQ (reference sequence). CDR3 length: 13 amino acids. The V gene lost 5 bases and the J gene lost 4 bases, with 11 bases spanning the gap. CDR3: CASSETGIETQYF. Written as DNA, the CDR3 is TGTGCCAGCAGCGAAACGGGGATAGAGACCCAGTACTTC.

This clonotype occurred a few times. The V gene is TRBV12-3 or TRBV12-4, the J gene TRBJ1-4; D call uncertain. This CDR3 is built from 15 residues. The V gene lost 1 base and the J gene lost 5 bases, with 11 bases spanning the gap. CDR3: CASSLDSPHNEKLFF. The CDR3 bases are TGTGCCAGCAGTTTAGACAGCCCGCACAATGAAAAACTGTTTTTT.

This clonotype turned up a few times. The chain combines TRBV9 with TRBJ2-3; D gene ambiguous. CDR1 is SGDLS, CDR2 YYNGEE, per germline. CDR3 size: 14 residues. The germline V and J ends were trimmed by 2 bases and 2 bases, with 9 bases remaining between them. The CDR3 region is CASSVSDFTDTQYF. CDR3 bases: TGTGCCAGCAGCGTTTCCGATTTCACAGATACGCAGTATTTT.

The CDR3 bases are TGTGCCAGCAGCCTAGGCTGGAGCGGGGGGGCTGAGCAGTTCTTC. The encoded protein is CASSLGWSGGAEQFF. The V and J genes are TRBV5-6 and TRBJ2-1, with 10 nucleotides matching TRBD2. The length of the CDR3 is 15 residues. Germline CDR1 and CDR2: SGHDT and YYEEEE. With 4 bases clipped from V and 9 bases from J, the junction kept 10 bases outside the gene matches.

J is TRBJ2-3 and V is TRBV6-6; 9 positions agree with TRBD2. After removal of 1 base from V and 3 bases from J, the junction contained 5 bases not matched to a gene. Germline V CDR1 and CDR2: MNHNY, SVGAGI (reference sequence). CDR3 length: 16 residues. CDR3 coding DNA: TGTGCCAGCAGTTACTTATCTAGCGGGGCTACAGATACGCAGTATTTT. This codes for CASSYLSSGATDTQYF.

This clonotype came up a few times. CDR3 protein: CASSLATAGDGYTF. CDR3 bases: TGCGCCAGCAGCTTGGCCACAGCTGGAGATGGCTACACCTTC. The V and J genes are TRBV5-1 and TRBJ1-2, with D unresolved. CDR1 is SGHRS, CDR2 YFSETQ, per germline. This CDR3 contains 14 residues. The V end lost 0 bases, the J end lost 6 bases, and 12 bases lay between the germline ends.

This rearrangement joins TRBV24-1 to TRBJ1-5, with D maybe TRBD1 (5 bases). The V gene lost 2 bases and the J gene lost 2 bases, with 15 bases spanning the gap. Germline V CDR1 and CDR2: KGHDR, SFDVKD. CDR3 length equals 17 residues. DNA for the CDR3: TGTGCCACCAGTGATTCCACAGGACCCGGGGGCAATCAGCCCCAGCATTTT. Translation: CATSDSTGPGGNQPQHF.

This clonotype was seen repeatedly, ten times or more. CDR3 residues: CASSRAGHEQYF. CDR3 sequence (DNA): TGTGCCAGCAGCCGAGCGGGTCACGAGCAGTACTTC. The chain uses TRBV7-2 and TRBJ2-7, with D tentatively TRBD2 (6 bases). Trimming left V 5 bases short and J 5 bases short, with 10 bases between. This CDR3 spans 12 amino acids. The germline CDR1 and CDR2 sequences are SGHTA and FQGNSA.

This clonotype was recorded many times. The chain carries TRBV7-9 and TRBJ1-3; no clear D. Germline V lookup: CDR1 SEHNR, CDR2 FQNEAQ (reference sequence). CDR3 length: 12 amino acids. Trimming removed 5 bases from V and 4 bases from J, with 6 bases in between. CDR3 DNA: TGTGCCAGCAGCCCCGCCGGAAACACCATATATTTT. The encoded protein is CASSPAGNTIYF.

A single count supports this clonotype. The chain combines TRBV6-4 with TRBJ2-3; 9 bases map to TRBD2. The CDR3 has 16 residues. Germline values: CDR1 MRHNA, CDR2 SNTAGT. Trimming removed 6 bases from V and 7 bases from J; junction bases left unmatched: 14. The CDR3 here is CASSPRGLAGHNTQYF. In DNA form, the CDR3 reads TGTGCCAGCAGCCCAAGGGGTCTAGCGGGGCACAATACGCAGTATTTT.

The chain has TRBV20-1 and TRBJ2-7; 9 bases are shared with TRBD1. The germline V gene encodes CDR1 DFQATT and CDR2 SNEGSKA (reference sequence). The CDR3 has 17 residues. The V gene end was trimmed by 7 bases and the J gene end by 5 bases; junction bases not matched to a gene: 21. In DNA form, the CDR3 reads TGCAGTGTCAACTCCCCGGGACAGGGACTCCCAGGTGACGAGCAGTACTTC. As protein: CSVNSPGQGLPGDEQYF.

The V gene is TRBV4-1, the J gene TRBJ2-3; 9 positions match TRBD2. Germline values: CDR1 MGHRA, CDR2 YSYEKL. V dropped 1 base and J dropped 5; count of bases not matched to a gene: 10. The CDR3 consists of 17 residues. CDR3 coding DNA: TGCGCCAGCAGCCAAGGGATCGGCGGGGGGGCCGGAGATACGCAGTATTTT. Translating gives CASSQGIGGGAGDTQYF.

This clonotype was found many times. The chain uses TRBV7-9 and TRBJ2-3, with 9 nucleotides matching TRBD2. Germline assignment: CDR1 SEHNR and CDR2 FQNEAQ (reference sequence). CDR3 length: 18 residues. V trimming: 6 bases; J trimming: 2 bases; junction bases outside the gene matches: 15. CDR3 DNA sequence: TGTGCCAGCAGATCCGGCGGGAGGGCCCATCAGGACACAGATACGCAGTATTTT. It yields the protein CASRSGGRAHQDTDTQYF.

This clonotype was counted between two and nine times. The V call is TRBV7-9, the J call TRBJ2-1; 8 nucleotides align to TRBD1. The CDR3 runs to 15 residues. The V and J ends lost 7 bases and 2 bases, in that order; junction bases with no gene match: 7. Per the germline V gene, CDR1 is SEHNR and CDR2 is FQNEAQ (reference sequence). The DNA for the CDR3 is TGTGCCAGCATGCCACAGGGGGGAACCTACAATGAGCAGTTCTTC. Translated, it gives CASMPQGGTYNEQFF.

In this sample, this clonotype turned up a few times. The chain recombines TRBV4-1 with TRBJ2-7, with D perhaps matching TRBD1 (6 bases). The CDR3 consists of 14 residues. Germline values: CDR1 MGHRA, CDR2 YSYEKL. Trimming left V 4 bases short and J 0 bases short, with 10 bases between. CDR3 nucleotides: TGCGCCAGCAGCCCAGCCAGGGGCTCCTACGAGCAGTACTTC. This encodes CASSPARGSYEQYF.

This chain uses TRBV2 with TRBJ2-1, with 9 bases that match TRBD2. V trimming: 8 bases; J trimming: 4 bases; junction bases outside the gene matches: 9. CDR3 length: 15 residues. Germline CDR1 SNHLY, CDR2 FYNNEI. CDR3 in amino acids: CASPRLAEPYNEQFF. The CDR3 DNA follows: TGTGCCAGCCCCAGACTAGCGGAGCCTTACAATGAGCAGTTCTTC.

The chain uses TRBV25-1 and TRBJ1-4, with D perhaps matching TRBD1 (6 bases). V lost 6 bases and J lost 5, with 19 bases in between. Germline CDR1 MGHDK, CDR2 SYGVNS. This CDR3 contains 16 residues. In DNA, the CDR3 is TGTGCCAGCAGCCCTGGGGGGCAGGGGATGAATGAAAAACTGTTTTTT. This translates into CASSPGGQGMNEKLFF.

This clonotype was recorded a few times. The V and J genes are TRBV24-1 and TRBJ2-4; 11 nucleotides line up with TRBD2. V lost 9 bases and J lost 5; bases outside the gene matches: 8. In germline, CDR1 is KGHDR, CDR2 SFDVKD. The CDR3 covers 15 residues. CDR3 sequence (DNA): TGTGCCACCTCTCCTAGCGGGGGGCTGGAAAACATTCAGTACTTC. Residues: CATSPSGGLENIQYF.

This clonotype appeared a few times. V and J are TRBV4-3 and TRBJ2-1, with 7 nucleotides matching TRBD2. CDR3 length: 15 amino acids. The trim removed 0 bases at V and 8 bases at J, leaving 7 bases unmatched. Looked up from germline, CDR1 is LGHNA and CDR2 is YSLEER. The CDR3 reads CASSQDWASGYEQFF. The CDR3 DNA reads TGCGCCAGCAGCCAAGATTGGGCTAGCGGCTATGAGCAGTTCTTC.

The chain recombines TRBV7-9 with TRBJ1-4; D is unresolved. Trimming removed 3 bases at V and 8 bases at J, with 22 bases between. CDR1 SEHNR and CDR2 FQNEAQ come from the germline V gene (reference sequence). This CDR3 contains 17 residues. The CDR3 nucleotides read TGTGCCAGCAGCTTTCTCATTACAGAGGCTGCGGACGAAAAACTGTTTTTT. This gives the protein CASSFLITEAADEKLFF.

The chain couples TRBV7-9 to TRBJ2-5, with 8 nucleotides matching TRBD1. This CDR3 spans 14 amino acids. Germline V gene sequence: CDR1 SEHNR, CDR2 FQNEAQ (reference sequence). The junction had 7 bases not matched to a gene; V was cut back by 5 bases and J by 5 bases. CDR3 in DNA: TGTGCCAGCAGCCTGCGGACAGGGAGGGAGACCCAGTACTTC. Translating it yields CASSLRTGRETQYF.

This clonotype was counted a few times. This sequence joins TRBV7-9 and TRBJ2-2, with D perhaps assigned TRBD1 or TRBD2 (5 bases each). Germline CDR1 and CDR2: SEHNR and FQNEAQ (reference sequence). V lost 6 bases, J lost 5 bases, and 19 bases lay in between. This CDR3 spans 16 amino acids. CDR3 nucleotides: TGTGCCAGCAGGGCAGGGAGTAGTTATCGAACCGGGGAGCTGTTTTTT. This encodes CASRAGSSYRTGELFF.

This clonotype was recorded a few times. This sequence joins TRBV6-2 or TRBV6-3 and TRBJ2-5; D is ambiguous. CDR3 length equals 14 residues. Trimming removed 2 bases at V and 1 base at J, with 8 bases between. Germline V CDR1 and CDR2: MNHEY, SVGEGT. CDR3 region: CASSYALIQETQYF. The CDR3 region has the DNA TGTGCCAGCAGTTACGCCCTAATCCAAGAGACCCAGTACTTC.

Details on this clonotype: The junction differs from germline at one of its ends, possibly a read error. This chain links TRBV7-7 with TRBJ2-3; D is undetermined. Germline CDR1 and CDR2: SSHAT and FNYEAQ (reference sequence). The CDR3 is made up of 13 amino acids. The CDR3 coding sequence is TGTGACAGCAGCGACGGGTCTACAGATACGCAGTATTTT. It encodes CDSSDGSTDTQYF.

V and J are TRBV11-2 and TRBJ1-2, with a weak D call TRBD1 (5 bases). V was clipped by 4 bases and J by 7 bases, with 16 bases between them. Germline V gene data show CDR1 as SGHAT and CDR2 as FQNNGV. The CDR3 loop spans 14 amino acids. The CDR3 DNA follows: TGTGCCAGCAGCTCACTCCGGCAGGGAAGTGGCTACACCTTC. Protein: CASSSLRQGSGYTF. The variable domain in full, completed from reference TRBV11-2 and TRBJ1-2, reads EAGVAQSPRYKIIEKRQSVAFWCNPISGHATLYWYQQILGQGPKLLIQFQNNGVVDDSQLPKDRFSAERLKGVDSTLKIQPAKLEDSAVYLCASSSLRQGSGYTFGSGTRLTVV.